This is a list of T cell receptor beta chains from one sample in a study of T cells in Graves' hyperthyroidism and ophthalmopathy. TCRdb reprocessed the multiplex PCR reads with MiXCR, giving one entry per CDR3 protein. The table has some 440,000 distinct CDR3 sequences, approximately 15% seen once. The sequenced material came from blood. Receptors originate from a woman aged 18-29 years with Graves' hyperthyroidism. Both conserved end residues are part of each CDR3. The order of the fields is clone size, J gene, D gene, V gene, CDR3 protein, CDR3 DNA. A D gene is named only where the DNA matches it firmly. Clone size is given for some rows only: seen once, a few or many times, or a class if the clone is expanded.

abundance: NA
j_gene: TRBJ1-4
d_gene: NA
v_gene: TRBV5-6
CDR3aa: CASSLQGGSKLFF
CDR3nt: TGTGCCAGCAGCCTTCAGGGAGGGAGTAAACTGTTTTTT

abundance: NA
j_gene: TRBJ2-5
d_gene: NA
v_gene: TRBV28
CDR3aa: CASSPVGVSTRQETQYF
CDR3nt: TGTGCCAGCAGTCCCGTGGGAGTGTCGACCCGACAAGAGACCCAGTACTTC

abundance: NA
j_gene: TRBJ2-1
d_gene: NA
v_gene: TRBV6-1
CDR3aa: CASGQGSYNEQFF
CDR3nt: TGTGCCAGCGGCCAAGGCTCCTACAATGAGCAGTTCTTC

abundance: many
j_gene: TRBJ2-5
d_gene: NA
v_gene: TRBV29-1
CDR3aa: CSFAASQETQYF
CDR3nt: TGCAGCTTCGCGGCTTCGCAAGAGACCCAGTACTTC

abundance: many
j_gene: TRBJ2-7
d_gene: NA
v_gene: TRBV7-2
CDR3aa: CASSLAHGKPYEQYF
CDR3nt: TGTGCCAGCAGCTTAGCCCACGGGAAGCCCTACGAGCAGTACTTC

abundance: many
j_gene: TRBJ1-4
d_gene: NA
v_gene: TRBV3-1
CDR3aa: CASSQFTGTYWKLFF
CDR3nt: TGTGCCAGCAGCCAATTTACAGGGACCTATTGGAAACTGTTTTTT

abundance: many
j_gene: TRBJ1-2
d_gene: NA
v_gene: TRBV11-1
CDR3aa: CASSLGAVANYGYTF
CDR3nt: TGTGCCAGCAGCTTAGGTGCGGTCGCTAACTATGGCTACACCTTC

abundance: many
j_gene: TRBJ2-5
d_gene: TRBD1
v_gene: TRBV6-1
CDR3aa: CATGVGDRVRETQYF
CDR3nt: TGTGCCACCGGAGTCGGGGACAGGGTTCGGGAGACCCAGTACTTC

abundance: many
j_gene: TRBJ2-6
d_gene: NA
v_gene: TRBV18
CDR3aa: CASSSNSGANVLTF
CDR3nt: TGTGCCAGCTCATCCAATTCTGGGGCCAACGTCCTGACTTTC

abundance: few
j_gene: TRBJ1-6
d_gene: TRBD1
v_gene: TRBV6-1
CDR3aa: CASSPGQSSYNSPLHF
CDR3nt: TGTGCCAGCAGTCCGGGACAGAGCTCCTATAATTCACCCCTCCACTTT

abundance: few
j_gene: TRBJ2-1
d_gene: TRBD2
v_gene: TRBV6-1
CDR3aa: CASSDSGGAGREQFF
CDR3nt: TGTGCCAGCAGTGATAGCGGGGGGGCAGGTAGAGAGCAGTTCTTC

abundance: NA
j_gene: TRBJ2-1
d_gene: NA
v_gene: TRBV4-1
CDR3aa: CASSQDGWPYNEQFF
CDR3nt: TGCGCCAGCAGCCAAGACGGGTGGCCCTACAATGAGCAGTTCTTC

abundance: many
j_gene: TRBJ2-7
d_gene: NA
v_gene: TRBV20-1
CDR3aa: CSARFHEQYF
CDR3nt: TGCAGTGCTAGATTCCACGAGCAGTACTTC

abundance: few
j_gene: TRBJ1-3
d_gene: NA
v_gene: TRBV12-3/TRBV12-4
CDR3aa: CASSRDRSGNTIYF
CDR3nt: TGTGCCAGCAGTCGTGACAGGTCGGGAAACACCATATATTTT

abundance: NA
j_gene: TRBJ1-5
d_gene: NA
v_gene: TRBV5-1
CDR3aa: CASSFSGDNQPQHF
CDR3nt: TGCGCCAGCAGCTTCTCGGGGGACAATCAGCCCCAGCATTTT

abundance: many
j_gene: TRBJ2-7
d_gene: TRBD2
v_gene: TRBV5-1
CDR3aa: CASSPGLAGFYEQYF
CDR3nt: TGCGCCAGCAGCCCGGGACTAGCGGGATTCTACGAGCAGTACTTC

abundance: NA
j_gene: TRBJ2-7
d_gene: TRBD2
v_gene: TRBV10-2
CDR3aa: CASSATSGRRYEQYF
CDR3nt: TGCGCCAGCAGTGCGACTAGCGGGAGAAGATACGAGCAGTACTTC

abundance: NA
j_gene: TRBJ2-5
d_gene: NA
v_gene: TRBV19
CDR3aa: CASSMWGREETQYF
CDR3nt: TGTGCCAGTAGTATGTGGGGGCGAGAAGAGACCCAGTACTTC

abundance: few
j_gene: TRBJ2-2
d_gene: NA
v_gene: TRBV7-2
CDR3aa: CASSWKRANTGELFF
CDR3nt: TGTGCCAGCAGTTGGAAGCGGGCGAACACCGGGGAGCTGTTTTTT

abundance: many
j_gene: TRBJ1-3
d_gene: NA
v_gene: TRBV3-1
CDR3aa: CASSLGHQNTIYF
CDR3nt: TGTGCCAGCAGCCTTGGACATCAGAACACCATATATTTT

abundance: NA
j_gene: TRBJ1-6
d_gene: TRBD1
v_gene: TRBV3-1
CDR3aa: CASSPRTGPYGSPLHF
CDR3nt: TGTGCCAGCAGCCCCCGGACAGGGCCTTATGGGTCACCCCTCCACTTT

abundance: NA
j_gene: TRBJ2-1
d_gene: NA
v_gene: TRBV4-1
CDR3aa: CASSSGSYEQFF
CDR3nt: TGCGCCAGCAGTTCGGGGAGCTACGAGCAGTTCTTC

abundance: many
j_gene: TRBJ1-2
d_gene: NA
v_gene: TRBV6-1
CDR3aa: CASSARRESNGYTF
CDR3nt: TGTGCCAGCTCTGCCAGGAGGGAATCGAATGGCTACACCTTC

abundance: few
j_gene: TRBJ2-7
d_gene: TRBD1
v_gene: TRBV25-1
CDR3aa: CASSEWAGGDEQYF
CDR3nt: TGTGCCAGCAGTGAATGGGCAGGGGGCGACGAGCAGTACTTC

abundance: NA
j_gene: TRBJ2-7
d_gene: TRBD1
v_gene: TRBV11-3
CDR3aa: CASSSTGITYEQYF
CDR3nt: TGTGCCAGCAGCTCGACAGGGATCACCTACGAGCAGTACTTC

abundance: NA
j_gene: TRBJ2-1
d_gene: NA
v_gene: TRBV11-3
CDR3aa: CASSLGREASSEQFF
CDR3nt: TGTGCCAGCAGCCTGGGGCGGGAAGCGTCGAGTGAGCAGTTCTTC

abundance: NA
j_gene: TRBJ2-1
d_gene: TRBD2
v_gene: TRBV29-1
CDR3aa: CSVSSGSSYSEQFF
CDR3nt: TGCAGCGTTTCTAGCGGGAGCTCCTACAGTGAGCAGTTCTTC

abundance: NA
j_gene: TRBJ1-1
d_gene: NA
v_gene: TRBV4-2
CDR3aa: CASSQDAENTEAFF
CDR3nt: TGTGCCAGCAGCCAAGACGCCGAGAACACTGAAGCTTTCTTT

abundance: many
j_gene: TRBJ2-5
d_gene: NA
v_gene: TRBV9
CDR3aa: CASSVEEGRGETQYF
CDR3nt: TGTGCCAGCAGCGTAGAGGAGGGTAGGGGGGAGACCCAGTACTTC

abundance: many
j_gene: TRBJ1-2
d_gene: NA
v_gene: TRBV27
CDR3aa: CASSQKGGATTFYGYTF
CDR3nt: TGTGCCAGCAGCCAAAAAGGGGGGGCCACAACGTTTTATGGCTACACCTTC

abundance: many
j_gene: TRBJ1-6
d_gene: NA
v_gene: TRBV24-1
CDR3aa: CATSDYRDGNSPLHF
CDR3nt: TGTGCCACCAGTGATTACCGGGACGGAAATTCACCCCTCCACTTT

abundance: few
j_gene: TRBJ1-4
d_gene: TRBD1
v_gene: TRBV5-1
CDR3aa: CASSLGQGAVEKLFF
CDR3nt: TGCGCCAGCAGCCTAGGACAGGGGGCCGTCGAAAAACTGTTTTTT

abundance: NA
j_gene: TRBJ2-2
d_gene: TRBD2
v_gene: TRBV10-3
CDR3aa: CAIKEASGGPGELFF
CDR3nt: TGTGCCATCAAAGAAGCTAGCGGGGGCCCCGGGGAGCTGTTTTTT

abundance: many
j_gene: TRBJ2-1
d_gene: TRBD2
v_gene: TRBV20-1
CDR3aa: CSARDRGGSLLNEQFF
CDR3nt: TGCAGTGCTAGAGATCGGGGGGGCTCCCTGTTGAATGAGCAGTTCTTC

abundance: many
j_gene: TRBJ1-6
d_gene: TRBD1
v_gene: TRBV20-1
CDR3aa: CSVGTGDNSPLHF
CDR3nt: TGCAGTGTCGGGACAGGGGATAATTCACCCCTCCACTTT

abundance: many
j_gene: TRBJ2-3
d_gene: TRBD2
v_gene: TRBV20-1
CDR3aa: CSARPGTSGSHNTDTQYF
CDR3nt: TGCAGTGCTAGGCCCGGGACTAGCGGGAGTCACAACACAGATACGCAGTATTTT

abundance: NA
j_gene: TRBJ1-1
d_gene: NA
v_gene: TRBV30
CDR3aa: CACWRGGTEAFF
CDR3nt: TGTGCCTGTTGGCGGGGAGGCACTGAAGCTTTCTTT

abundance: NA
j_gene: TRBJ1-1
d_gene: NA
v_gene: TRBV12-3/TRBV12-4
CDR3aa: CASTEKGLNTEAFF
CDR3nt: TGTGCCAGCACCGAGAAGGGGCTGAACACTGAAGCTTTCTTT

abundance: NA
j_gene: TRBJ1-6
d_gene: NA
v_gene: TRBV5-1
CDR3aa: CASSLEAYNSPLHF
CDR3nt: TGCGCCAGCAGCTTGGAGGCTTATAATTCACCCCTCCACTTT

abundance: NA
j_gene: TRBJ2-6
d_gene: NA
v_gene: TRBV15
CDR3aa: CATSRDASGANVLTF
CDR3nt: TGTGCCACCAGCAGAGACGCCTCCGGGGCCAACGTCCTGACTTTC

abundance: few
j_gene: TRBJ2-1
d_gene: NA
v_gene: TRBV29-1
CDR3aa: CSVEHRGTPNDEQFF
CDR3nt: TGCAGCGTTGAGCACCGTGGGACCCCCAACGATGAGCAGTTCTTC

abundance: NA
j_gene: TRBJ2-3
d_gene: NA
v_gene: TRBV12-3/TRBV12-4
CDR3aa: CASIPTGTPRPPTDTQYF
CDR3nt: TGTGCCAGCATTCCCACCGGGACACCTAGGCCCCCCACAGATACGCAGTATTTT

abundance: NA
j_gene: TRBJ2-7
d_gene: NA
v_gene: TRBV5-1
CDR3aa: CASSPGQMSSYEQYF
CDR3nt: TGCGCCAGCAGCCCAGGACAAATGAGCTCCTACGAGCAGTACTTC

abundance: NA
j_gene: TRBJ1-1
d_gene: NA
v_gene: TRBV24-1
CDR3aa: CATSPAGEMNTEAFF
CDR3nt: TGTGCCACCAGTCCAGCAGGGGAGATGAACACTGAAGCTTTCTTT

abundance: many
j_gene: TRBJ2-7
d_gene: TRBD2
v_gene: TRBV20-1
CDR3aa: CSAQLAGGYEQYF
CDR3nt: TGCAGTGCACAACTAGCGGGAGGCTACGAGCAGTACTTC

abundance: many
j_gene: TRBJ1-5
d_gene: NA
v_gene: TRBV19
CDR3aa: CASSIRGVNQPQHF
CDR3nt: TGTGCCAGTAGTATACGGGGGGTCAATCAGCCCCAGCATTTT

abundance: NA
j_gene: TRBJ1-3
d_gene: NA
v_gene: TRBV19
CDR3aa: CASTPGVILSSGNTIYF
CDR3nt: TGTGCCAGTACCCCCGGGGTTATTCTGAGCTCTGGAAACACCATATATTTT

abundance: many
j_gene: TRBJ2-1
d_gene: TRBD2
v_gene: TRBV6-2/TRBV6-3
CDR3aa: CASKAGRAGNEQFF
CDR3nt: TGTGCCAGCAAGGCCGGGAGGGCCGGGAATGAGCAGTTCTTC

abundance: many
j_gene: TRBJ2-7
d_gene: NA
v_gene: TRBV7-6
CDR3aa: CASSSTSGGGMEQYF
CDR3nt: TGTGCCAGCAGCTCCACTTCTGGGGGCGGTATGGAGCAGTACTTC

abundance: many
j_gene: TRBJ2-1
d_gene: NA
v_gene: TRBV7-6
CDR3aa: CASSFSGSPGEEQFF
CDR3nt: TGTGCCAGCAGCTTTTCCGGGAGTCCTGGGGAGGAGCAGTTCTTC

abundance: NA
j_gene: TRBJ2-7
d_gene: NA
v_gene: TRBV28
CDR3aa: CASSFQGFSYDQYF
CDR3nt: TGTGCCAGCAGTTTTCAGGGTTTCTCCTACGATCAGTACTTC

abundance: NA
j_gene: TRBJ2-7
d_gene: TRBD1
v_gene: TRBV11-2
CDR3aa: CASSLPGQGPHEQYF
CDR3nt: TGTGCCAGCAGCTTACCGGGACAGGGGCCCCACGAGCAGTACTTC

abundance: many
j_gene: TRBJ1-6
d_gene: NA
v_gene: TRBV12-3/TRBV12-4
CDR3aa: CASAGQINNSPLHF
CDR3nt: TGTGCCAGCGCCGGACAGATAAATAATTCACCCCTCCACTTT